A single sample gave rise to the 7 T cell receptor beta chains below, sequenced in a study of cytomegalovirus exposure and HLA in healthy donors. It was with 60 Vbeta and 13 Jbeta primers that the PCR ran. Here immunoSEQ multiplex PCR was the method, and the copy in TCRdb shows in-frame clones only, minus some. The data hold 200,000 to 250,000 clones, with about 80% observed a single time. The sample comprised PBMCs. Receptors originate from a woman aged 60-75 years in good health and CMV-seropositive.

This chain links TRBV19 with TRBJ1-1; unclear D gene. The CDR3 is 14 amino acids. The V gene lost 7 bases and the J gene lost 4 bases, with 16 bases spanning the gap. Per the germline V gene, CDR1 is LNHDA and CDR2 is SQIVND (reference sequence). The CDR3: CASKPQFFLTEAFF. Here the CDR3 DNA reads TGTGCCAGTAAGCCACAGTTCTTCCTCACTGAAGCTTTCTTT.

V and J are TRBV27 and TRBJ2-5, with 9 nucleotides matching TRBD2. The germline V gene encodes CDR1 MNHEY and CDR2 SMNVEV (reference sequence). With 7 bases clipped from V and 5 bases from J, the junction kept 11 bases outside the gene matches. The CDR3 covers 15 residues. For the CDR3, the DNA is TGTGCCAGCACCGTCAGCGGGAGGCTTAGGGAGACCCAGTACTTC. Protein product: CASTVSGRLRETQYF.

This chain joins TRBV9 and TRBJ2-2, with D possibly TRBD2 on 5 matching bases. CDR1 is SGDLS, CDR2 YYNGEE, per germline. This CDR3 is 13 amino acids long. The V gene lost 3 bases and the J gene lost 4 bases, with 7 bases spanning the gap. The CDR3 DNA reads TGTGCCAGCAGCGCTGCGGGCACCGGGGAGCTGTTTTTT. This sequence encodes CASSAAGTGELFF.

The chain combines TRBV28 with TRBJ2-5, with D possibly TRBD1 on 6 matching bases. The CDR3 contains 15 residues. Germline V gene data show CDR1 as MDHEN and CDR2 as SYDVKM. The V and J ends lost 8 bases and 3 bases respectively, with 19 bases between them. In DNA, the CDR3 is TGTGCCAGCCAGATCCGGGACACACGGGAAGAGACCCAGTACTTC. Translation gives CASQIRDTREETQYF. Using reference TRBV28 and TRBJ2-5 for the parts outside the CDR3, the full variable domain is DVKVTQSSRYLVKRTGEKVFLECVQDMDHENMFWYRQDPGLGLRLIYFSYDVKMKEKGDIPEGYSVSREKKERFSLILESASTNQTSMYLCASQIRDTREETQYFGPGTRLLVL.

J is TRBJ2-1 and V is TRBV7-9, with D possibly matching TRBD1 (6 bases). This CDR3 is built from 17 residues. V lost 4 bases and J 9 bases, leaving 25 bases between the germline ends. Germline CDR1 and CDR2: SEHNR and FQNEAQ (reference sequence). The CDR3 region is CASSYPVGQGRGGEQFF. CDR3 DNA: TGTGCCAGCAGCTACCCGGTGGGGCAGGGGAGAGGAGGTGAGCAGTTCTTC.

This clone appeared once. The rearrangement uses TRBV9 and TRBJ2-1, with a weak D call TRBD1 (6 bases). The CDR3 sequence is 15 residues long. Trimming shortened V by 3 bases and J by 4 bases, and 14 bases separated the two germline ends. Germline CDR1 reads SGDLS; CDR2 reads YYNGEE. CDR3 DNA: TGTGCCAGCAGCGCCCCCGGGCAGGGGTACAATGAGCAGTTCTTC. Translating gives CASSAPGQGYNEQFF.

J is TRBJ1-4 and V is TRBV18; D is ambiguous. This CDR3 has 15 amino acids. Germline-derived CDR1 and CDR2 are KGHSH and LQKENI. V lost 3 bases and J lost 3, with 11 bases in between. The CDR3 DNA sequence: TGTGCCAGCTCACCGGGAGGGCTAGCTAATGAAAAACTGTTTTTT. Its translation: CASSPGGLANEKLFF. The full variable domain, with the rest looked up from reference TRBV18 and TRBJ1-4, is NAGVMQNPRHLVRRRGQEARLRCSPMKGHSHVYWYRQLPEEGLKFMVYLQKENIIDESGMPKERFSAEFPKEGPSILRIQQVVRGDSAAYFCASSPGGLANEKLFFGSGTQLSVL.